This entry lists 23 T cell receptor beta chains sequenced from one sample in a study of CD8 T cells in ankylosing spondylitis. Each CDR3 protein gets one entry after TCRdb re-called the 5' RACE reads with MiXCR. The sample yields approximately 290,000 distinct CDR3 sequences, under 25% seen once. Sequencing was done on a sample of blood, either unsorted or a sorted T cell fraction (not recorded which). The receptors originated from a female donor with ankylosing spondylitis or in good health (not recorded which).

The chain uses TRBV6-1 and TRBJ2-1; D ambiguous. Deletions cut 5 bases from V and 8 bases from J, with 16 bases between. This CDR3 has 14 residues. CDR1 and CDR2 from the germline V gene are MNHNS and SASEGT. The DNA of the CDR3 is TGTGCCAGCAGTCAAGGACCATTATCGGATGAGCAGTTCTTC. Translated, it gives CASSQGPLSDEQFF.

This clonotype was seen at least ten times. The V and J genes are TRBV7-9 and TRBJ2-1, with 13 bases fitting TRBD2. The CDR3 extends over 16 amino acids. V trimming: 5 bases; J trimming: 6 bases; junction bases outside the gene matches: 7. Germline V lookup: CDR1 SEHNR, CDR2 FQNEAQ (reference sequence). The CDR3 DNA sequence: TGTGCCAGCAGCCCCCAAGGACTAGCGGGAGTCAATGAGCAGTTCTTC. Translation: CASSPQGLAGVNEQFF.

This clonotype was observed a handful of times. The CDR3 DNA is TGTGCCAGCAGCCATCTTAGGAACGAGCAGTACTTC. Its protein product is CASSHLRNEQYF. V gene TRBV3-1 combines with J gene TRBJ2-7; D not certain. The CDR3 extends over 12 amino acids. The ends were cut back, 3 bases at V and 5 bases at J, with 8 bases in the middle. CDR1 is LGHDT, CDR2 YNNKEL, per germline (reference sequence).

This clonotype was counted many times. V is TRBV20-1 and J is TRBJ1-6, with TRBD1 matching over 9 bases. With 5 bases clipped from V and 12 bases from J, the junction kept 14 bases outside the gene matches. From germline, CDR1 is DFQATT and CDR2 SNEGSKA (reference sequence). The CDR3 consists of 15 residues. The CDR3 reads CSARYGGQGRGPLHF. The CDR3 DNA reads TGCAGTGCTCGATACGGTGGACAGGGGAGAGGACCCCTCCACTTT.

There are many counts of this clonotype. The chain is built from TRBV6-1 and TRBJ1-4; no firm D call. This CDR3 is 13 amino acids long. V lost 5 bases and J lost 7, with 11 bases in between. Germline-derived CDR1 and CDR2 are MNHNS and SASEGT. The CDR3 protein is CASSIGPGEKLFF. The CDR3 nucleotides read TGTGCCAGCAGTATCGGGCCTGGTGAAAAACTGTTTTTT.

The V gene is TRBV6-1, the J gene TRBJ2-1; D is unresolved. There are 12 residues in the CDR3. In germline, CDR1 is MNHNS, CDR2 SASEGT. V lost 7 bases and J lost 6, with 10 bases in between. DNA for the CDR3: TGTGCCAGCACCTTTGACCTCAATGAGCAGTTCTTC. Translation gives CASTFDLNEQFF.

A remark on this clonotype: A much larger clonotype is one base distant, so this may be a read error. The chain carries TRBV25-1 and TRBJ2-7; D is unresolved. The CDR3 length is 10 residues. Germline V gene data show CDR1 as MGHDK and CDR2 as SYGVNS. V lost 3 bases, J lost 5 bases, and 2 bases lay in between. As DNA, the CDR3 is TGTGCCAGCAGTGAGCACGAGCAGTACTTC. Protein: CASSEHEQYF.

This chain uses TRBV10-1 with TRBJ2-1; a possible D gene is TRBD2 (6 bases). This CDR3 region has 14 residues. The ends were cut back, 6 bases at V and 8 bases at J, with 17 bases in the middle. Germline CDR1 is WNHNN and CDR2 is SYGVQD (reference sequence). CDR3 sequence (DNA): TGCGCCAGCAGAGCGGGCCTCGGTTTGGATGAGCAGTTCTTC. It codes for CASRAGLGLDEQFF.

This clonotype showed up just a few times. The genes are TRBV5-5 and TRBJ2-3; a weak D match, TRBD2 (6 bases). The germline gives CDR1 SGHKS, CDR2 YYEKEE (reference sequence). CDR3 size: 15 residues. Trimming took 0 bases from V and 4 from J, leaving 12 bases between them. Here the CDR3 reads CASSLDGGTADTQYF. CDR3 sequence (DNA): TGTGCCAGCAGCTTGGATGGGGGGACGGCAGATACGCAGTATTTT.

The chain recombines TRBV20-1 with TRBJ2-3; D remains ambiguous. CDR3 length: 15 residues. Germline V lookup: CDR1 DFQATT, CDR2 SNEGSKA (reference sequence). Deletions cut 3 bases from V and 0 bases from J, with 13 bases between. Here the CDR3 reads CSARPRAASTDTQYF. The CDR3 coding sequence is TGCAGTGCTAGGCCCCGGGCGGCTAGCACAGATACGCAGTATTTT.

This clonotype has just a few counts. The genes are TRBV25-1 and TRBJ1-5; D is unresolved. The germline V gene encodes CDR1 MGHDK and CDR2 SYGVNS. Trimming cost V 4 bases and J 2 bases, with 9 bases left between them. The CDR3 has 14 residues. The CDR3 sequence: CASSGERGNQPQHF. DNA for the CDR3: TGTGCCAGCAGTGGGGAAAGGGGCAATCAGCCCCAGCATTTT. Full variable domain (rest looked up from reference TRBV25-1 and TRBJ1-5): EADIYQTPRYLVIGTGKKITLECSQTMGHDKMYWYQQDPGMELHLIHYSYGVNSTEKGDLSSESTVSRIRTEHFPLTLESARPSHTSQYLCASSGERGNQPQHFGDGTRLSIL.

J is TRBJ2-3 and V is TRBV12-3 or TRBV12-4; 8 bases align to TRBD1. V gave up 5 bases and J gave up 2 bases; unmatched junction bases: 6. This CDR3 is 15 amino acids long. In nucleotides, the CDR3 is TGTGCCAGCAGTGGGGCAGGGGGCCTCACAGATACGCAGTATTTT. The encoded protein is CASSGAGGLTDTQYF.

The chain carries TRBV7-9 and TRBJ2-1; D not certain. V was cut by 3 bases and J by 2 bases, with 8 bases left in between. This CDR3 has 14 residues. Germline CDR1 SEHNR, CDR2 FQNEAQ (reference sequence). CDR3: CASSFSPPYNEQFF. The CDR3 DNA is TGTGCCAGCAGCTTTTCCCCTCCCTACAATGAGCAGTTCTTC.

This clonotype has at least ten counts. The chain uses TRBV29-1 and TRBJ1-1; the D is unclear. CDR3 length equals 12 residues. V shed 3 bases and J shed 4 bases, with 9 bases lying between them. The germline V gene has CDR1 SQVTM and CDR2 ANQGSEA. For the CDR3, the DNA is TGCAGCGTTGACCGGGGAGGCACTGAAGCTTTCTTT. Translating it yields CSVDRGGTEAFF.

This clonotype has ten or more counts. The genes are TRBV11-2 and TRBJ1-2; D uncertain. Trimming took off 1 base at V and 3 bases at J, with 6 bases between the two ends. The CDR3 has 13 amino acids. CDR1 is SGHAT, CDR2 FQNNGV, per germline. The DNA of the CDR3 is TGTGCCAGCAGCTTAGGGGTTCACTATGGCTACACCTTC. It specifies CASSLGVHYGYTF.

The CDR3 reads CASSIAAEAYEQYF. CDR3 sequence (DNA): TGTGCCAGTAGTATCGCAGCGGAGGCCTACGAGCAGTACTTC. The rearrangement links TRBV19 to TRBJ2-7; possibly TRBD2 for D (5 bases). Germline CDR1 LNHDA, CDR2 SQIVND (reference sequence). V was clipped by 3 bases and J by 2 bases, with 11 bases between them. The CDR3 spans 14 residues.

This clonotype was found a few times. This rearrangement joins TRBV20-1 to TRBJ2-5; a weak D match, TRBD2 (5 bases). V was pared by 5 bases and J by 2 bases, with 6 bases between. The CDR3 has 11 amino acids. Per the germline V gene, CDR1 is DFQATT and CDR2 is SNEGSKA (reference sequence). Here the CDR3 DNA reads TGCAGTGCTGAGGGTCAAGAGACCCAGTACTTC. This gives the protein CSAEGQETQYF.

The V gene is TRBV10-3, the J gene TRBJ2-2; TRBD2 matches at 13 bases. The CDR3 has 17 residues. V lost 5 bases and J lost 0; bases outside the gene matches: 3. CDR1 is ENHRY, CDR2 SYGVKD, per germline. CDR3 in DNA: TGTGCCATCAGTAGGACTAGCGGGGGCGCGAACACCGGGGAGCTGTTTTTT. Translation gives CAISRTSGGANTGELFF.

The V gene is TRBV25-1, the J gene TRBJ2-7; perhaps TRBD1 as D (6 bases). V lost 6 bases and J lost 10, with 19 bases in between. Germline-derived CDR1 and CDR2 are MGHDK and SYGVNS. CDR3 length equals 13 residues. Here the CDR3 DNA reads TGTGCCAGCAGGCCCCAGGGGCAGGGGCGACAGTACTTC. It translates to CASRPQGQGRQYF.

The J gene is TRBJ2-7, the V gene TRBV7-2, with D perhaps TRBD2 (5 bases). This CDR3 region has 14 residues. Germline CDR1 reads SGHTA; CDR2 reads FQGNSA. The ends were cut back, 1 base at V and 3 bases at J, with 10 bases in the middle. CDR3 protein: CASSLGAELYEQYF. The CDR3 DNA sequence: TGTGCCAGCAGCTTAGGAGCGGAGCTCTACGAGCAGTACTTC.

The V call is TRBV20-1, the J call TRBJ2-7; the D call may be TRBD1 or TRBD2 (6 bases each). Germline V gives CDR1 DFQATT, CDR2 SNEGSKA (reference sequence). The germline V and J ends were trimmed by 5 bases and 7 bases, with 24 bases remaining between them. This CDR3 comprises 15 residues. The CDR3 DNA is TGCAGTGCTTCCCCGGGGGCGGGATCTACCAGGGAGCAGTACTTC. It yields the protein CSASPGAGSTREQYF.

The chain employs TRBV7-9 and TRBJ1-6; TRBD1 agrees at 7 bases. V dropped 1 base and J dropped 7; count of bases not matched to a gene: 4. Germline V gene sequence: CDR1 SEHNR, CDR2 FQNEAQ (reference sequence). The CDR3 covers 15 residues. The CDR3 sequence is CASSLGQGVNSPLHF. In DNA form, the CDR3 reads TGTGCCAGCAGCTTAGGACAGGGAGTAAATTCACCCCTCCACTTT.

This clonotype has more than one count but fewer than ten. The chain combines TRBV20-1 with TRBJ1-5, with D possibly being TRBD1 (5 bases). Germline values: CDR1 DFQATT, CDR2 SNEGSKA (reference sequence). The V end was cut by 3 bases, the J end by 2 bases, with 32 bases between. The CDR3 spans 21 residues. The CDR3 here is CSASAIGGRSVSRGGNQPQHF. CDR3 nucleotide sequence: TGCAGTGCTAGCGCCATTGGGGGACGTTCGGTTTCTCGGGGTGGCAATCAGCCCCAGCATTTT.